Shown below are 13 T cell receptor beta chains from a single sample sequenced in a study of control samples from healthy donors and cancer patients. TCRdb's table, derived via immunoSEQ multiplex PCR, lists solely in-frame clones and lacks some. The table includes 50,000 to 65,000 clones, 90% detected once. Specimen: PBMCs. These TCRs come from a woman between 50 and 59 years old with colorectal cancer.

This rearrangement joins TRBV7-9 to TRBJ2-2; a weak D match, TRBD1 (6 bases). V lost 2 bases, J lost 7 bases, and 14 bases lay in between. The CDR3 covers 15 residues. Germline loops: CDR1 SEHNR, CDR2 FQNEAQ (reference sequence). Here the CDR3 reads CASSLSAGDYGELFF. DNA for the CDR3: TGTGCCAGCAGCTTATCGGCAGGGGATTACGGGGAGCTGTTTTTT.

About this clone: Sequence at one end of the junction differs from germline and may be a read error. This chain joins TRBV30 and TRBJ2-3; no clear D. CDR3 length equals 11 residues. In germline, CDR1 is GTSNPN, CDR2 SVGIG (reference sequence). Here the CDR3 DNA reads TGTGCCTACCAGGCTATAGATGCGCAGTATTTT. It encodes CAYQAIDAQYF.

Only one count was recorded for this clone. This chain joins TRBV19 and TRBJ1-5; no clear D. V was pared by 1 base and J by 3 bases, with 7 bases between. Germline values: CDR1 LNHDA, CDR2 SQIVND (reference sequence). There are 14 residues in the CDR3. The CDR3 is CASSIVTVNQPQHF. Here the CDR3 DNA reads TGTGCCAGTAGTATAGTAACAGTCAATCAGCCCCAGCATTTT.

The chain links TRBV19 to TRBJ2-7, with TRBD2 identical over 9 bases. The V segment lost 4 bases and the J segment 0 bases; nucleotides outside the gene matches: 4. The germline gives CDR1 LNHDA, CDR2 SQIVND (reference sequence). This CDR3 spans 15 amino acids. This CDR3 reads CASSRLAGNSYEQYF. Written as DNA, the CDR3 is TGTGCCAGTAGTAGGCTAGCGGGAAACTCCTACGAGCAGTACTTC.

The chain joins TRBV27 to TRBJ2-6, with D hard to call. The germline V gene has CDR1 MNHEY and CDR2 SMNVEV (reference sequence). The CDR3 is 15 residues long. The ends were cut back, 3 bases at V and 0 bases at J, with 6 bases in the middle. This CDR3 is CASSFWRSGANVLTF. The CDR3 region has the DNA TGTGCCAGCAGTTTTTGGCGCTCTGGGGCCAACGTCCTGACTTTC.

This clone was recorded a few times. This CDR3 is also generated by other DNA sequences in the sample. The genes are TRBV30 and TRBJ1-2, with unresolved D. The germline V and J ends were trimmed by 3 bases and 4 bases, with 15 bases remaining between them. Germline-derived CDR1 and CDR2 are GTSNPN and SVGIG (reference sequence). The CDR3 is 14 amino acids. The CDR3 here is CAWRVHRAVYGYTF. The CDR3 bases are TGTGCCTGGAGGGTCCACCGGGCCGTCTATGGCTACACCTTC. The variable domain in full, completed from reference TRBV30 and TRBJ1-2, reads SQTIHQWPATLVQPVGSPLSLECTVEGTSNPNLYWYRQAAGRGLQLLFYSVGIGQISSEVPQNLSASRPQDRQFILSSKKLLLSDSGFYLCAWRVHRAVYGYTFGSGTRLTVV.

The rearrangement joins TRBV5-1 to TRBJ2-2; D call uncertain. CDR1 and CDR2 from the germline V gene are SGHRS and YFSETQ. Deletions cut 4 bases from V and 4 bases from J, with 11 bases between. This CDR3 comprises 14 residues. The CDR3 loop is CASSPPVTTGELFF. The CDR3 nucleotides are TGCGCCAGCAGCCCGCCCGTAACCACCGGGGAGCTGTTTTTT.

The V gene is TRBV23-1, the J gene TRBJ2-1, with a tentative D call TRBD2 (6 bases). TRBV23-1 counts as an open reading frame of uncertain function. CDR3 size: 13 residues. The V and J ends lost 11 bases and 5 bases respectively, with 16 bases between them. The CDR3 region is CAGPLRENNEQFF. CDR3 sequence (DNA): TGCGCCGGACCCCTTCGGGAGAACAATGAGCAGTTCTTC.

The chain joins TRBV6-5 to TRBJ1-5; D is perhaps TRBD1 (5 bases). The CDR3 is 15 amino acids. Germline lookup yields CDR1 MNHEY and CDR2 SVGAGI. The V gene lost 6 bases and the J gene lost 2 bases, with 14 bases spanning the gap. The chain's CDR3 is CASSWTNLGNQPQHF. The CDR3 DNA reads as TGTGCCAGCAGCTGGACAAACCTCGGCAATCAGCCCCAGCATTTT.

The CDR3 sequence is CASSEGRNTEAFF. For the CDR3, the DNA is TGTGCCAGCAGTGAAGGGAGAAACACTGAAGCTTTCTTT. The V gene is TRBV6-4, the J gene TRBJ1-1; D is uncertain. The CDR3 covers 13 residues. V dropped 3 bases and J dropped 2 bases, with 7 bases sitting between them. From germline, CDR1 is MRHNA and CDR2 SNTAGT.

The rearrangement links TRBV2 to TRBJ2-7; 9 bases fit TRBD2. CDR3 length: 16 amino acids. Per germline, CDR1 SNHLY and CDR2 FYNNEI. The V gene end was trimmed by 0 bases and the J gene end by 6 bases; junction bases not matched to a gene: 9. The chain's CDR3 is CASSEARVAGASEQYF. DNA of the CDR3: TGTGCCAGCAGTGAAGCTCGTGTAGCGGGAGCCTCCGAGCAGTACTTC.

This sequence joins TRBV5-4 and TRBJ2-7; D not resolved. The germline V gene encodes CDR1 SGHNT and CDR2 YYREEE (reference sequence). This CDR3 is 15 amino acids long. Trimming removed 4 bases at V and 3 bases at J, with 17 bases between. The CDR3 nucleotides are TGTGCCAGCAGCAGAAAGGCTCAACAAGACTACGAGCAGTACTTC. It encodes CASSRKAQQDYEQYF.

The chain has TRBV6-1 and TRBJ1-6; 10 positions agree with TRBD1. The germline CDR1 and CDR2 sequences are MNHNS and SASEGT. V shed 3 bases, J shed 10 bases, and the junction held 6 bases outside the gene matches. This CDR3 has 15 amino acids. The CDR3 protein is CASSDRQGAGSPLHF. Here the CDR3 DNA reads TGTGCCAGCAGTGACAGACAGGGGGCAGGATCACCCCTCCACTTT.